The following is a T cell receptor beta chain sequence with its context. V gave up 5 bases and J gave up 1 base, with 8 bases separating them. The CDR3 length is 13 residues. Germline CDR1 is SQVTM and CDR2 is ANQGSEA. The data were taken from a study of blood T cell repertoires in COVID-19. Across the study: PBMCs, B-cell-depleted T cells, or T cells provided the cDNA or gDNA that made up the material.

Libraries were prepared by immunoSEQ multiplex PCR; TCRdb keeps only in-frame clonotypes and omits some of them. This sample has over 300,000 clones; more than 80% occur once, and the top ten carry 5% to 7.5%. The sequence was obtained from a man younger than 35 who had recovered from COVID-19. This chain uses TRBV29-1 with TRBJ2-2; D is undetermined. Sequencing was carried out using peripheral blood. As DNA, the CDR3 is TGCAGCGTTCAACGGAGGAACACCGGGGAGCTGTTTTTT. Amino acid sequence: CSVQRRNTGELFF.